Presented here are 19 T cell receptor beta chains from one specimen sequenced in a study of CD8 T cells in ankylosing spondylitis. TCRdb reprocessed the 5' RACE reads via MiXCR and lists one record per CDR3 protein. This table has about 310,000 distinct CDR3 sequences, around 20% appearing once. The source material was blood, either unsorted or a sorted T cell fraction (not recorded which). These receptors were obtained from a female donor with ankylosing spondylitis or in good health (not recorded which).

The chain uses TRBV3-1 and TRBJ2-3; no reliable D call. The CDR3 loop spans 13 amino acids. Trimming pared 4 bases from V and 3 bases from J, leaving 8 bases between. Germline loops: CDR1 LGHDT, CDR2 YNNKEL (reference sequence). CDR3 DNA: TGTGCCAGCAGCCGCGCGGATACAGATACGCAGTATTTT. This encodes CASSRADTDTQYF.

This clonotype was seen many times. The rearrangement links TRBV2 to TRBJ2-3; possibly TRBD2 for D (5 bases). This CDR3 region has 12 residues. Trimming shortened V by 1 base and J by 10 bases, and 9 bases separated the two germline ends. CDR1 SNHLY and CDR2 FYNNEI come from the germline V gene. The CDR3 spells CASSEVGEAQYF. The CDR3 bases are TGTGCCAGCAGTGAAGTGGGAGAGGCGCAGTATTTT.

V usage is TRBV20-1 and J usage is TRBJ2-7; unclear D gene. The CDR3 sequence is 12 residues long. Trimming took 5 bases from V and 4 from J, leaving 12 bases between them. CDR1 and CDR2 from the germline V gene are DFQATT and SNEGSKA (reference sequence). As DNA, the CDR3 is TGCAGTGCTCCGAATACCCTGTACGAGCAGTACTTC. Protein product: CSAPNTLYEQYF.

This clonotype was detected only a few times. The V gene is TRBV10-1, the J gene TRBJ2-3; D is ambiguous. Trimming removed 5 bases at V and 1 base at J, with 16 bases between. Germline CDR1 reads WNHNN; CDR2 reads SYGVQD (reference sequence). CDR3 length: 16 residues. This CDR3 is CASSTGTRLGTDTQYF. CDR3 DNA sequence: TGCGCCAGCAGTACTGGTACTCGTCTGGGCACAGATACGCAGTATTTT.

The chain recombines TRBV20-1 with TRBJ1-2, with TRBD1 matching over 9 bases. V was clipped by 3 bases and J by 4 bases; unmatched bases: 9. Germline V gene lookup returns CDR1 DFQATT and CDR2 SNEGSKA (reference sequence). CDR3 size: 15 residues. CDR3 DNA: TGCAGTGCTAGCCTACAGGGGGCGCCTGCCTATGGCTACACCTTC. Amino acid sequence: CSASLQGAPAYGYTF.

This clonotype showed up just a few times. CDR3 DNA sequence: TGTGCCAGCAGCTTATCTCACAGCTCCTACGAGCAGTACTTC. The encoded protein is CASSLSHSSYEQYF. The V call is TRBV7-6, the J call TRBJ2-7; the D is unclear. The V gene lost 2 bases and the J gene lost 0 bases, with 8 bases spanning the gap. The germline V gene encodes CDR1 SGHVS and CDR2 FNYEAQ. The CDR3 runs 14 residues.

This clonotype has more than one count but fewer than ten. This chain joins TRBV20-1 and TRBJ1-1; D is undetermined. This CDR3 has 13 amino acids. Germline V gives CDR1 DFQATT, CDR2 SNEGSKA (reference sequence). Trimming took 7 bases from V and 5 from J, leaving 17 bases between them. CDR3 loop: CSGSPVAWTEAFF. The CDR3 region has the DNA TGCAGTGGAAGCCCAGTGGCATGGACTGAAGCTTTCTTT.

The chain is built from TRBV6-4 and TRBJ2-3; D unresolved. CDR1 is MRHNA and CDR2 is SNTAGT in the germline V gene. Trimming took 6 bases from V and 2 from J, leaving 12 bases between them. The CDR3 has 14 amino acids. The CDR3 DNA sequence: TGTGCCAGCAGGGAACTGAGCCTCACAGATACGCAGTATTTT. It codes for CASRELSLTDTQYF.

This chain connects TRBV10-3 to TRBJ2-7, with 7 bases aligning to TRBD1. CDR1 is ENHRY, CDR2 SYGVKD, per germline. CDR3 length: 12 amino acids. The junction had 5 bases not matched to a gene; V was cut back by 10 bases and J by 2 bases. The CDR3 sequence is CATHDRAYEQYF. CDR3 bases: TGTGCCACCCATGACAGGGCCTACGAGCAGTACTTC.

Ten or more counts support this clonotype. The chain is built from TRBV29-1 and TRBJ1-2; D is unclear. The germline CDR1 and CDR2 sequences are SQVTM and ANQGSEA. The CDR3 is made up of 13 amino acids. Trimming removed 2 bases at V and 2 bases at J, with 9 bases between. The CDR3 DNA reads TGCAGCGTTGAAAGGGCCTTGAACTATGGCTACACCTTC. This sequence encodes CSVERALNYGYTF.

This clonotype was found many times. The chain has TRBV20-1 and TRBJ2-7; 7 nucleotides align to TRBD2. CDR1 is DFQATT and CDR2 is SNEGSKA in the germline V gene (reference sequence). J was trimmed by 2 bases and V by 5 bases; bases with no gene match: 12. This CDR3 comprises 15 residues. CDR3 in amino acids: CSAPYYGGGPYEQYF. For the CDR3, the DNA is TGCAGTGCTCCCTATTATGGGGGAGGGCCCTACGAGCAGTACTTC.

This clonotype was recorded at least ten times. The rearrangement joins TRBV29-1 to TRBJ1-2, with a weak D call TRBD1 (5 bases). CDR1 SQVTM and CDR2 ANQGSEA come from the germline V gene. V lost 1 base and J 6 bases, leaving 15 bases between the germline ends. The CDR3 is 14 residues long. The CDR3 reads CSVEGTVRGDGYTF. Written as DNA, the CDR3 is TGCAGCGTTGAAGGCACTGTTCGGGGGGATGGCTACACCTTC.

This clonotype turned up a few times. This chain links TRBV6-2 or TRBV6-3 with TRBJ2-2, with TRBD1 matching over 8 bases. Germline V CDR1 and CDR2: MNHEY, SVGEGT. V lost 6 bases, J lost 3 bases, and 6 bases stayed unmatched. The CDR3 runs to 15 residues. The CDR3 nucleotides read TGTGCCAGCAGCGACAGGGGAAAGGACACCGGGGAGCTGTTTTTT. It is translated as CASSDRGKDTGELFF.

V and J are TRBV12-3 or TRBV12-4 and TRBJ2-3; tentatively, D is TRBD1 or TRBD2 (5 bases each). V was trimmed by 3 bases and J by 4 bases, leaving 11 bases between them. The CDR3 loop spans 14 amino acids. CDR3: CASSFGGVADTQYF. In DNA, the CDR3 is TGTGCCAGCAGTTTTGGGGGAGTAGCAGATACGCAGTATTTT.

This clonotype was seen only a few times. V is TRBV10-3 and J is TRBJ1-5; D uncertain. Germline lookup yields CDR1 ENHRY and CDR2 SYGVKD. This CDR3 is 12 amino acids long. V was clipped by 11 bases and J by 6 bases, with 14 bases between them. The CDR3 DNA is TGTGCCGAGATGGAGGTTGTTCAGCCCCAGCATTTT. Its protein product is CAEMEVVQPQHF.

This clonotype was observed at least ten times. The chain employs TRBV12-3 or TRBV12-4 and TRBJ1-2; D unresolved. V lost 5 bases and J lost 8, with 9 bases in between. This CDR3 has 11 residues. The CDR3 here is CASSIGRGYTF. Here the CDR3 DNA reads TGTGCCAGCAGTATAGGGAGGGGCTACACCTTC.

The gene calls are TRBV19 and TRBJ2-7; 9 nucleotides agree with TRBD2. Germline trimming cut 5 bases from V and 6 bases from J; bases unmatched to any gene: 14. The CDR3 runs 16 residues. Germline values: CDR1 LNHDA, CDR2 SQIVND (reference sequence). The CDR3 DNA follows: TGTGCCAGTAGTCCGGCCCTTAGCGGGAGAGTGCGCGAGCAGTACTTC. This codes for CASSPALSGRVREQYF.

Only a few counts were recorded for this clonotype. The V call is TRBV7-2, the J call TRBJ2-7; D not resolved. V lost 1 base and J 2 bases, leaving 6 bases between the germline ends. This CDR3 spans 13 amino acids. Germline loops: CDR1 SGHTA, CDR2 FQGNSA. The CDR3 region is CASSLVTAYEQYF. DNA of the CDR3: TGTGCCAGCAGCTTAGTTACAGCCTACGAGCAGTACTTC. Based on the CDR3 plus reference TRBV7-2 and TRBJ2-7, the full variable domain is GAGVSQSPSNKVTEKGKDVELRCDPISGHTALYWYRQSLGQGLEFLIYFQGNSAPDKSGLPSDRFSAERTGGSVSTLTIQRTQQEDSAVYLCASSLVTAYEQYFGPGTRLTVT.

The rearrangement links TRBV28 to TRBJ2-3; TRBD1 agrees at 10 bases. The CDR3 consists of 13 residues. Germline lookup yields CDR1 MDHEN and CDR2 SYDVKM. Trimming at V came to 8 bases and at J to 3 bases, leaving 2 bases not matched to a gene. As DNA, the CDR3 is TGTGCCAGCGGGACAGGGGCTACAGATACGCAGTATTTT. Its translation is CASGTGATDTQYF.